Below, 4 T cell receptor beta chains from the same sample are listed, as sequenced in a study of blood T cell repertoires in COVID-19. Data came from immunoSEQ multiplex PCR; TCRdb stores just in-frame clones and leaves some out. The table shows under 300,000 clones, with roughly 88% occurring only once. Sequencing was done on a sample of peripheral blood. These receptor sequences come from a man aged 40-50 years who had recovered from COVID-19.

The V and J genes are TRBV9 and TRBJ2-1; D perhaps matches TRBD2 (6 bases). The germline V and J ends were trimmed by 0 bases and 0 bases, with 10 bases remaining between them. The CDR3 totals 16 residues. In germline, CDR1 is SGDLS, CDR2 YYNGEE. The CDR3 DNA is TGTGCCAGCAGCGTAGCTCGGGACTTCTCCTACAATGAGCAGTTCTTC. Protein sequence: CASSVARDFSYNEQFF.

The CDR3 loop reads CASSFAGLSGEQYF. The CDR3 DNA follows: TGTGCCAGCAGTTTTGCCGGACTGTCGGGGGAGCAGTACTTC. V usage is TRBV28 and J usage is TRBJ2-7, with D perhaps TRBD2 (5 bases). In germline, CDR1 is MDHEN, CDR2 SYDVKM. V was shortened by 3 bases and J by 7 bases, with 16 bases between the two germline ends. The CDR3 loop spans 14 amino acids.

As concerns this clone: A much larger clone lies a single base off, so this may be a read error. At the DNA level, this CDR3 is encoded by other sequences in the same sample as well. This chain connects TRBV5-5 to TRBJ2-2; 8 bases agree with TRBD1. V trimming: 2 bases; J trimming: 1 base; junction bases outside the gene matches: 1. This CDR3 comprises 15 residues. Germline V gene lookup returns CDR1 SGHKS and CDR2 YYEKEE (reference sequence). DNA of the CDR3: TGTGCCAGCAGCTTTGGGACAGGGAACACCGGGGAGCTGTTTTTT. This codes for CASSFGTGNTGELFF.

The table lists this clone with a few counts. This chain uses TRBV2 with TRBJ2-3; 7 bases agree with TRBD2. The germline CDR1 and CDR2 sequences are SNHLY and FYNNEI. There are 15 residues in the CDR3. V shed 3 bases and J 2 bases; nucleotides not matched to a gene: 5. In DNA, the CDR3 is TGTGCCAGCAGTGATACGCGGGGGAACACAGATACGCAGTATTTT. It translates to CASSDTRGNTDTQYF.